The 14 T cell receptor beta chains presented below share a single source sample, sequenced in a study of shared clonotypes between healthy human individuals. Measured with immunoSEQ multiplex PCR; TCRdb has only the in-frame clones, and not every one. In the table there are millions of clones, 90% to 95% of which are singletons. The sequencing sample was made of naive CD4+ T cells sorted from blood. The subset here: CD45RA+ positively selected. The origin of the receptors is a man aged 18 to 30 in good health.

The rearrangement links TRBV30 to TRBJ2-1; 13 bases align to TRBD2. Germline V CDR1 and CDR2: GTSNPN, SVGIG (reference sequence). The CDR3 contains 17 residues. The junction had 6 bases not matched to a gene; V was cut back by 0 bases and J by 4 bases. Written as DNA, the CDR3 is TGTGCCTGGAGTGTCGGGAGACTAGCGGGAGGTTACAATGAGCAGTTCTTC. Translating gives CAWSVGRLAGGYNEQFF.

V usage is TRBV12-1 and J usage is TRBJ2-5. TRBV12-1 is listed as a pseudogene. This CDR3 is built from 14 residues. CDR3: CASSRQDPQETQYF. Here the CDR3 DNA reads TGTGCCAGCAGCCGCCAAGACCCCCAAGAGACCCAGTACTTC.

The rearrangement links TRBV4-1 to TRBJ2-5; no clear D. The CDR3 is made up of 13 amino acids. V dropped 3 bases and J dropped 0 bases, with 5 bases sitting between them. Germline assignment: CDR1 MGHRA and CDR2 YSYEKL. The CDR3 protein is CASSQLYQETQYF. The CDR3 bases are TGCGCCAGCAGCCAGCTTTACCAAGAGACCCAGTACTTC.

The J gene is TRBJ1-2, the V gene TRBV5-8, with 7 bases matching TRBD1. Unmatched junction bases numbered 4, after V lost 0 bases and J lost 5 bases. CDR1 and CDR2 from the germline V gene are SGHTS and YDEGEE. The CDR3 runs 14 residues. The CDR3 region has the DNA TGTGCCAGCAGCTTGGACAGGGGTACTTATGGCTACACCTTC. Translated: CASSLDRGTYGYTF.

The V gene is TRBV6-1, the J gene TRBJ1-5, with no clear D. Germline CDR1 is MNHNS and CDR2 is SASEGT. CDR3 size: 15 residues. V was trimmed by 3 bases and J by 0 bases, leaving 9 bases between them. CDR3 sequence reads: CASSEAILSNQPQHF. CDR3 coding DNA: TGTGCCAGCAGTGAGGCGATTCTTAGCAATCAGCCCCAGCATTTT.

To note about this clone: The sample holds other DNA sequences that translate to the same CDR3. The rearrangement links TRBV6-5 to TRBJ2-1, with 7 bases matching TRBD2. Germline values: CDR1 MNHEY, CDR2 SVGAGI. CDR3 length: 12 residues. J lost 6 bases, V lost 5 bases, and 1 base had no gene match. The CDR3 loop is CASSRTSNEQFF. The CDR3 coding sequence is TGTGCCAGCAGTCGGACTAGCAATGAGCAGTTCTTC.

The chain couples TRBV7-8 to TRBJ1-2; unclear D gene. Germline V gene data show CDR1 as SGHVS and CDR2 as FQNEAQ. The V and J ends lost 6 bases and 5 bases respectively, with 13 bases between them. The CDR3 is made up of 13 amino acids. The CDR3 coding sequence is TGTGCCAGCAGTACGGGCCTCGATTATGGCTACACCTTC. It codes for CASSTGLDYGYTF.

The chain is built from TRBV28 and TRBJ2-5; 12 bases fit TRBD2. Germline V gene sequence: CDR1 MDHEN, CDR2 SYDVKM. Unmatched junction bases numbered 4, after V lost 5 bases and J lost 0 bases. The CDR3 has 16 amino acids. CDR3 sequence (DNA): TGTGCCAGCAGTCCATGGACTAGCGGGGACCAAGAGACCCAGTACTTC. Protein sequence: CASSPWTSGDQETQYF.

This clone was detected once. The same CDR3 can be traced to other DNA sequences in this sample. The gene calls are TRBV7-2 and TRBJ2-7; D possibly corresponds to TRBD1 (6 bases). The CDR3 covers 14 residues. Germline CDR1 SGHTA, CDR2 FQGNSA. V was cut by 3 bases and J by 2 bases, with 11 bases left in between. In DNA form, the CDR3 reads TGTGCCAGCAGCTTGGGCAGGGGAACCTACGAGCAGTACTTC. It codes for CASSLGRGTYEQYF.

The chain couples TRBV5-1 to TRBJ2-3; D is possibly TRBD2 (6 bases). The CDR3 contains 14 residues. Germline CDR1 is SGHRS and CDR2 is YFSETQ. V lost 2 bases to trimming and J lost 5 bases, with 12 bases between them. CDR3 sequence (DNA): TGCGCCAGCAGCTTCGGGGGAGCGGTAGATACGCAGTATTTT. Its protein is CASSFGGAVDTQYF.

This clone appeared a single time. The rearrangement links TRBV7-2 to TRBJ1-1; perhaps TRBD1 as D (5 bases). The V end lost 6 bases, the J end lost 11 bases, and 19 bases lay between the germline ends. In germline, CDR1 is SGHTA, CDR2 FQGNSA. This CDR3 has 13 residues. The CDR3, as DNA: TGTGCCAGCAGAGATCTTCTCGGGGGGGTGGCTTTCTTT. Residues: CASRDLLGGVAFF.

The V gene is TRBV5-1, the J gene TRBJ1-2, with D unclear. Germline V gene lookup returns CDR1 SGHRS and CDR2 YFSETQ. The CDR3 has 15 amino acids. V lost 0 bases, J lost 0 bases, and 9 bases lay in between. The CDR3 loop reads CASSLARESNYGYTF. In DNA, the CDR3 is TGCGCCAGCAGCTTGGCCAGAGAATCTAACTATGGCTACACCTTC. Full variable domain (missing parts from reference TRBV5-1 and TRBJ1-2): KAGVTQTPRYLIKTRGQQVTLSCSPISGHRSVSWYQQTPGQGLQFLFEYFSETQRNKGNFPGRFSGRQFSNSRSEMNVSTLELGDSALYLCASSLARESNYGYTFGSGTRLTVV.

V and J are TRBV5-1 and TRBJ1-4; weak D call: TRBD1 (5 bases). CDR3 length equals 13 residues. Trimming pared 0 bases from V and 8 bases from J, leaving 8 bases between. Germline assignment: CDR1 SGHRS and CDR2 YFSETQ. The CDR3 DNA sequence: TGCGCCAGCAGCTTGGGGACAAGGGAAAAACTGTTTTTT. Its translation is CASSLGTREKLFF.

This clone was seen a single time. The chain uses TRBV7-6 and TRBJ1-6; possible D gene TRBD1, 5 bases. V was trimmed by 6 bases and J by 6 bases, leaving 12 bases between them. The CDR3 covers 14 residues. Germline V gives CDR1 SGHVS, CDR2 FNYEAQ. CDR3 sequence (DNA): TGTGCCAGCAGATGGGACGGAAGTAATTCACCCCTCCACTTT. Translated, it gives CASRWDGSNSPLHF.